This T cell receptor (beta chain) stems from a study of T cells after yellow fever vaccination. Study at large: Where fractions had low cell numbers, libraries were prepared from them with the SMART-Seq v4 Ultra Low Input RNA kit. Findings and caveats of the study: A large majority of primary-vaccination clones showed up again after the booster (around 96% CD4, about 87% CD8).

They built TCR cDNA with 5'RACE template switching, a step that put in a universal primer site and UMIs. Via MiXCR, TCRdb re-called the 5' RACE reads, giving one row per CDR3 protein. In the table there are some 500,000 distinct CDR3 sequences, approximately 13% of which are singletons. This clonotype turned up a few times. Its antigen is as yet unknown. Trimming shortened V by 5 bases and J by 4 bases, and 12 bases separated the two germline ends. There are 14 residues in the CDR3. The J gene is TRBJ2-1, the V gene TRBV12-3 or TRBV12-4; D is ambiguous. This TCR was recovered from a man aged 25-45 years who received the YFV17D yellow fever vaccine. Here the sequenced sample was PBMCs, taken on the day of the yellow fever booster vaccination. In DNA, the CDR3 is TGTGCCAGCAGTCGTAGACCGTCTTACAATGAGCAGTTCTTC. Amino acid sequence: CASSRRPSYNEQFF.